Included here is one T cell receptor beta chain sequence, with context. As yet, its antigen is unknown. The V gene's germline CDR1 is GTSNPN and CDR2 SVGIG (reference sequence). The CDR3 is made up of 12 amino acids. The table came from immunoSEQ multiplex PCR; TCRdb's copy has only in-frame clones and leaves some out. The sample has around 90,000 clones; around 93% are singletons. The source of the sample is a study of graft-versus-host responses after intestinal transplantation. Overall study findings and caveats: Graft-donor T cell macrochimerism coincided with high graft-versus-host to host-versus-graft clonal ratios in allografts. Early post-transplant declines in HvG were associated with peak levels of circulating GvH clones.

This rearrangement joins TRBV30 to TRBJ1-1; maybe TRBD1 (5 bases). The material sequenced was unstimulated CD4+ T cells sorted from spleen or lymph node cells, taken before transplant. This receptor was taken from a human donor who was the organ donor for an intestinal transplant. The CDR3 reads CASGRVNTEAFF. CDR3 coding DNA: TGTGCATCGGGACGGGTGAACACTGAAGCTTTCTTT.